The 26 T cell receptor beta chains below were found in one sample sequenced in a study of T cell changes during pregnancy in multiple sclerosis. Clones were sequenced by immunoSEQ multiplex PCR, and TCRdb holds only the in-frame ones, with some missing. Here the sample spans 20,000 or so clones, about nine tenths being singletons. Material: CD4+ T cells from peripheral blood mononuclear cells, obtained after pregnancy. Receptor source: a female donor in good health, enrolled as a control in a pregnancy study.

The rearrangement joins TRBV19 to TRBJ1-1; 9 bases map to TRBD1. Germline-derived CDR1 and CDR2 are LNHDA and SQIVND (reference sequence). The CDR3 covers 12 residues. The CDR3 nucleotides are TGTGGGACGGACAGGGGGAACACTGAAGCTTTCTTT. Translation gives CGTDRGNTEAFF.

This clone was picked up one time. This chain joins TRBV11-2 and TRBJ2-1, with 7 bases fitting TRBD1. Germline V CDR1 and CDR2: SGHAT, FQNNGV. V trimming: 5 bases; J trimming: 2 bases; junction bases outside the gene matches: 9. The CDR3 runs to 16 residues. In nucleotides, the CDR3 is TGTGCCAGCAGCCTGGCCCGAGGGACAGCCTACAATGAGCAGTTCTTC. The encoded protein is CASSLARGTAYNEQFF.

In DNA, the CDR3 is TGTGCCAGCAGCTTAGGGCTCCAGGTTACAGATACGCAGTATTTT. It specifies CASSLGLQVTDTQYF. This sequence joins TRBV11-2 and TRBJ2-3; no firm D call. The CDR3 spans 15 residues. Trimming stripped 1 base from V and 3 bases from J, with 11 bases between. Germline-derived CDR1 and CDR2 are SGHAT and FQNNGV.

This chain connects TRBV28 to TRBJ2-7; 7 nucleotides agree with TRBD1. V lost 7 bases, J lost 7 bases, and 7 bases stayed unmatched. Looked up from germline, CDR1 is MDHEN and CDR2 is SYDVKM. The CDR3 has 12 residues. The CDR3 is CASIAPRGEQYF. The CDR3 DNA follows: TGTGCCAGCATAGCCCCCAGGGGGGAGCAGTACTTC. Filled out from reference TRBV28 and TRBJ2-7, the complete variable domain reads DVKVTQSSRYLVKRTGEKVFLECVQDMDHENMFWYRQDPGLGLRLIYFSYDVKMKEKGDIPEGYSVSREKKERFSLILESASTNQTSMYLCASIAPRGEQYFGPGTRLTVT.

V usage is TRBV30 and J usage is TRBJ2-5, with no clear D. In germline, CDR1 is GTSNPN, CDR2 SVGIG (reference sequence). CDR3 length: 11 amino acids. Deletions cut 4 bases from V and 3 bases from J, with 6 bases between. The CDR3 loop reads CAWTTEETQYF. The CDR3 DNA follows: TGTGCCTGGACTACTGAAGAGACCCAGTACTTC.

In its sample, this clone was seen once. V is TRBV6-7 and J is TRBJ1-2; no clear D. TRBV6-7 is classed as an ORF, of uncertain function. This CDR3 spans 14 amino acids. Trimming shortened V by 7 bases and J by 6 bases, and 18 bases separated the two germline ends. Written as DNA, the CDR3 is TGTGCCAGCACAGTTAAGACAAGTCCGGATGGCTACACCTTC. It yields the protein CASTVKTSPDGYTF.

The rearrangement links TRBV2 to TRBJ1-2; 8 bases match TRBD1. After removal of 8 bases from V and 4 bases from J, the junction contained 3 bases not matched to a gene. Germline V gene lookup returns CDR1 SNHLY and CDR2 FYNNEI. The CDR3 contains 12 residues. CDR3 DNA: TGTGCCAGCCGGACAGGGACCTATGGCTACACCTTC. This codes for CASRTGTYGYTF.

The CDR3 sequence: CASSPSVYEQYF. Here the CDR3 DNA reads TGTGCCAGCTCACCCTCCGTCTATGAGCAGTACTTC. V usage is TRBV18 and J usage is TRBJ2-7, with no clear D. This CDR3 is 12 amino acids long. Trimming stripped 3 bases from V and 7 bases from J, with 10 bases between. The germline V gene encodes CDR1 KGHSH and CDR2 LQKENI.

V usage is TRBV9 and J usage is TRBJ2-3; 10 bases match TRBD2. The germline gives CDR1 SGDLS, CDR2 YYNGEE. Trimming took 4 bases from V and 4 from J; bases not matched to a gene: 6. This CDR3 region has 15 residues. The CDR3 sequence: CASSSAGGGADTQYF. CDR3 coding DNA: TGTGCCAGCAGCTCAGCGGGGGGGGGCGCAGATACGCAGTATTTT.

Comment on this clone: Germline is not matched at one junction end, which may reflect a read error. The V and J genes are TRBV5-1 and TRBJ1-4; perhaps TRBD1 as D (5 bases). The germline V gene has CDR1 SGHRS and CDR2 YFSETQ. The CDR3 has 16 amino acids. The CDR3 DNA reads TGCGCCAGCAGCTCCACCATGGGGGGAACTTATGAAAAACTGTTTTTT. It specifies CASSSTMGGTYEKLFF.

The J gene is TRBJ1-3, the V gene TRBV19, with 7 bases lining up with TRBD1. The germline V gene encodes CDR1 LNHDA and CDR2 SQIVND (reference sequence). The CDR3 is 17 amino acids. Germline trimming cut 3 bases from V and 2 bases from J; bases unmatched to any gene: 10. The CDR3, as DNA: TGTGCCAGTAGTATGTATCGAGGGGGCTTCCCTGGAAACACCATATATTTT. This encodes CASSMYRGGFPGNTIYF.

This clone was recorded only once. The chain carries TRBV19 and TRBJ2-6, with D unresolved. The ends were cut back, 4 bases at V and 0 bases at J, with 7 bases in the middle. CDR3 length: 15 residues. Germline CDR1 LNHDA, CDR2 SQIVND (reference sequence). The CDR3 DNA reads as TGTGCCAGTAGTACGCAACTCTCTGGGGCCAACGTCCTGACTTTC. Translating it yields CASSTQLSGANVLTF.

The chain joins TRBV7-3 to TRBJ2-3; 7 bases match TRBD2. The V gene end was trimmed by 1 base and the J gene end by 0 bases; junction bases not matched to a gene: 4. The V gene's germline CDR1 is SGHTA and CDR2 FQGTGA. This CDR3 comprises 16 residues. The CDR3: CASSLRGSGSTDTQYF. The DNA for the CDR3 is TGTGCCAGCAGCTTAAGGGGTAGCGGGAGCACAGATACGCAGTATTTT. The full variable domain, in which reference TRBV7-3 and TRBJ2-3 provide the parts outside the CDR3, is GAGVSQTPSNKVTEKGKYVELRCDPISGHTALYWYRQSLGQGPEFLIYFQGTGAADDSGLPNDRFFAVRPEGSVSTLKIQRTERGDSAVYLCASSLRGSGSTDTQYFGPGTRLTVL.

This chain joins TRBV28 and TRBJ1-2, with a possible D match to TRBD1 (6 bases). Looked up from germline, CDR1 is MDHEN and CDR2 is SYDVKM. The CDR3 covers 16 residues. V gave up 2 bases and J gave up 5 bases, with 18 bases separating them. DNA for the CDR3: TGTGCCAGCAGTTTACAGGGGTCGTTGTCCCCATATGGCTACACCTTC. Translating it yields CASSLQGSLSPYGYTF.

V and J are TRBV18 and TRBJ2-1; 11 nucleotides line up with TRBD1. Germline V gene sequence: CDR1 KGHSH, CDR2 LQKENI. This CDR3 spans 16 amino acids. After removal of 2 bases from V and 3 bases from J, the junction contained 3 bases not matched to a gene. The DNA of the CDR3 is TGTGCCAGCTCACCATCCGGGACAGGGGGCTACAATGAGCAGTTCTTC. Translation gives CASSPSGTGGYNEQFF.

The CDR3 region is CASSHQGLAGSLPQFF. The DNA for the CDR3 is TGCGCCAGCAGCCATCAGGGACTAGCGGGCTCCCTGCCTCAGTTCTTC. The rearrangement uses TRBV4-3 and TRBJ2-1, with 12 bases that match TRBD2. The CDR3 runs 16 residues. The germline CDR1 and CDR2 sequences are LGHNA and YSLEER. V lost 3 bases and J lost 13; bases outside the gene matches: 13.

The genes are TRBV9 and TRBJ2-1; a possible D gene is TRBD2 (5 bases). CDR3 length: 14 residues. Deletions cut 3 bases from V and 9 bases from J, with 16 bases between. The germline V gene encodes CDR1 SGDLS and CDR2 YYNGEE. This CDR3 is CASSGSEGVSEQFF. DNA for the CDR3: TGTGCCAGCAGCGGAAGCGAGGGTGTTAGTGAGCAGTTCTTC.

Relative to its sample, this clone is medium-sized. V usage is TRBV4-2 and J usage is TRBJ2-7; 9 positions agree with TRBD1. The CDR3 loop spans 16 amino acids. Germline V gives CDR1 LGHNA, CDR2 YNFKEQ. The trim removed 2 bases at V and 1 base at J, leaving 6 bases unmatched. Here the CDR3 reads CASSQSLGTGSYEQYF. Here the CDR3 DNA reads TGTGCCAGCAGCCAAAGTCTCGGGACAGGGTCCTACGAGCAGTACTTC.

V and J are TRBV14 and TRBJ1-1; unclear D gene. CDR1 and CDR2 (germline): SGHDN, FVKESK. The V end was cut by 1 base, the J end by 12 bases, with 6 bases between. The CDR3 sequence is 10 residues long. CDR3 in amino acids: CASSQGASFF. The CDR3 DNA sequence: TGTGCCAGCAGCCAAGGTGCGTCTTTCTTT.

This rearrangement joins TRBV11-3 to TRBJ1-1; possibly TRBD1 for D (5 bases). Germline V gene data show CDR1 as SGHNT and CDR2 as YENEEA. The CDR3 sequence is 14 residues long. V was clipped by 9 bases and J by 1 base, with 15 bases between them. CDR3 DNA: TGTGCCAGAGCTGTCGGACACCCGAACACTGAAGCTTTCTTT. Encoded protein: CARAVGHPNTEAFF.

This sequence joins TRBV5-1 and TRBJ1-5, with D possibly being TRBD1 (5 bases). Per germline, CDR1 SGHRS and CDR2 YFSETQ. This CDR3 region has 15 residues. Trimming shortened V by 1 base and J by 1 base, and 9 bases separated the two germline ends. CDR3 nucleotides: TGCGCCAGCAGCTTGTCGGGGGAGAGCAATCAGCCCCAGCATTTT. Its protein is CASSLSGESNQPQHF.

This rearrangement joins TRBV18 to TRBJ2-3; 9 nucleotides match TRBD1. CDR1 and CDR2 (germline): KGHSH, LQKENI. J was trimmed by 5 bases and V by 1 base; bases with no gene match: 4. This CDR3 has 15 amino acids. Written as DNA, the CDR3 is TGTGCCAGCTCACCACGGACAGGGGAGGTAGATACGCAGTATTTT. Residues: CASSPRTGEVDTQYF.

The chain couples TRBV19 to TRBJ2-5; TRBD2 matches 15 bases. The CDR3 extends over 17 amino acids. After removal of 4 bases from V and 1 base from J, the junction contained 4 bases not matched to a gene. CDR1 is LNHDA, CDR2 SQIVND, per germline (reference sequence). CDR3 sequence: CASSRTSGGAIQETQYF. The DNA for the CDR3 is TGTGCCAGTAGTAGGACTAGCGGGGGGGCCATCCAAGAGACCCAGTACTTC.

The chain recombines TRBV6-1 with TRBJ1-1, with unresolved D. The length of the CDR3 is 13 residues. Germline-derived CDR1 and CDR2 are MNHNS and SASEGT. The V end lost 5 bases, the J end lost 3 bases, and 10 bases lay between the germline ends. The CDR3 DNA reads TGTGCCAGCAGTTCTAGACGGTACACTGAAGCTTTCTTT. Protein: CASSSRRYTEAFF.

This chain connects TRBV30 to TRBJ1-2; D is unclear. V was pared by 0 bases and J by 6 bases, with 11 bases between. This CDR3 has 13 residues. Germline values: CDR1 GTSNPN, CDR2 SVGIG (reference sequence). This chain's CDR3 is CAWSVRRVHGYTF. In DNA, the CDR3 is TGTGCCTGGAGTGTACGGCGGGTTCATGGCTACACCTTC.

The rearrangement uses TRBV28 and TRBJ1-4, with 7 bases that match TRBD1. Germline trimming cut 9 bases from V and 8 bases from J; bases unmatched to any gene: 18. Germline assignment: CDR1 MDHEN and CDR2 SYDVKM. CDR3 size: 16 residues. This CDR3 is CASGGRTGVGWEKLFF. The CDR3 DNA reads TGTGCCAGTGGGGGCCGAACAGGGGTAGGGTGGGAAAAACTGTTTTTT.